Listed here are 5 T cell receptor beta chains from one sample, sequenced in a study of OX40 agonist ivuxolimab in advanced cancers. Using immunoSEQ multiplex PCR, the repertoire was profiled, and TCRdb retains in-frame clones only, with some absent. This repertoire shows about 15,000 clones, 78% found once; its top ten account for over 25%. Sequencing was performed on CD4+ or CD8+ T cells sorted from blood, taken in a trial of the OX40 agonist ivuxolimab. The receptors stem from an adult with an advanced solid tumor such as melanoma, head and neck, liver or kidney cancer.

The chain has TRBV9 and TRBJ2-3; the D call may be TRBD1 or TRBD2 (5 bases each). Germline CDR1 is SGDLS and CDR2 is YYNGEE. The CDR3 spans 18 residues. V lost 3 bases and J 6 bases, leaving 26 bases between the germline ends. This CDR3 reads CASSASLFGTPPGDTQYF. The DNA of the CDR3 is TGTGCCAGCAGCGCAAGCCTTTTCGGGACCCCACCTGGGGATACGCAGTATTTT.

J is TRBJ1-1 and V is TRBV7-3; D is unresolved. Trimming shortened V by 2 bases and J by 3 bases, and 4 bases separated the two germline ends. Germline-derived CDR1 and CDR2 are SGHTA and FQGTGA. The CDR3 spans 12 residues. The CDR3 bases are TGTGCCAGCAGCTTAGAGTACACTGAAGCTTTCTTT. It translates to CASSLEYTEAFF.

The chain carries TRBV19 and TRBJ2-3, with D possibly TRBD2 on 7 matching bases. The CDR3 length is 15 residues. The germline V gene encodes CDR1 LNHDA and CDR2 SQIVND (reference sequence). The ends were cut back, 8 bases at V and 2 bases at J, with 17 bases in the middle. CDR3 in amino acids: CASGGRGLYTDTQYF. CDR3 sequence (DNA): TGTGCCAGTGGGGGGCGGGGGCTTTACACAGATACGCAGTATTTT.

This sequence joins TRBV5-1 and TRBJ2-1; 7 positions agree with TRBD2. The CDR3 runs to 16 residues. Trimming at V came to 0 bases and at J to 0 bases, leaving 3 bases not matched to a gene. Germline lookup yields CDR1 SGHRS and CDR2 YFSETQ. The CDR3 coding sequence is TGCGCCAGCAGCTTGGGTGGCGGGAGCTCCTACAATGAGCAGTTCTTC. This codes for CASSLGGGSSYNEQFF.

The chain has TRBV4-3 and TRBJ1-3, with a tentative D call TRBD1 (5 bases). Trimming shortened V by 0 bases and J by 2 bases, and 11 bases separated the two germline ends. Germline-derived CDR1 and CDR2 are LGHNA and YSLEER. CDR3 length: 16 residues. In DNA, the CDR3 is TGCGCCAGCAGCCAAGATGGGGGGGGTACTGGAAACACCATATATTTT. Translated: CASSQDGGGTGNTIYF.